This TCR beta chain was sequenced for a study of technical replicates of blood from a handful of donors. Sequencing was performed with immunoSEQ multiplex PCR; in TCRdb, only in-frame clones are kept and a portion is missing. The table lists over 50,000 clones, approximately 97% of them singletons. The CDR3 length is 18 residues. V gave up 4 bases and J gave up 0 bases; unmatched junction bases: 10. Germline V gives CDR1 SGHRS, CDR2 YFSETQ. This receptor was taken from a human donor in good health. The specimen sequenced was T cells isolated from PBMCs. The J gene is TRBJ2-5, the V gene TRBV5-1; TRBD2 aligns across 12 bases. The CDR3 sequence is CASSLRTSGTTYQETQYF. The CDR3 region has the DNA TGCGCCAGCAGCCTCAGGACTAGCGGGACGACTTACCAAGAGACCCAGTACTTC.